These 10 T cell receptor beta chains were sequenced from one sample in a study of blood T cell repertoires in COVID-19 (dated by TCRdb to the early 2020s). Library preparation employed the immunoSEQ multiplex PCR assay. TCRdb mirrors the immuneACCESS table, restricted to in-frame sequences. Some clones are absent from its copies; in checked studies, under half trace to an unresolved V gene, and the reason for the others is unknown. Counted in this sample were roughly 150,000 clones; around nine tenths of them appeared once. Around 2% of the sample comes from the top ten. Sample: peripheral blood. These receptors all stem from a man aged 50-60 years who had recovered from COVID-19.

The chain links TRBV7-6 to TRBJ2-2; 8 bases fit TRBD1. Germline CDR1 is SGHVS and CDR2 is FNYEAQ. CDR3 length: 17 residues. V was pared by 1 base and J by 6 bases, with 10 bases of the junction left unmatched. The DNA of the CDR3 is TGTGCCAGCAGCTTAGTCCAGACAGGGGCGTATTCCGGGGAGCTGTTTTTT. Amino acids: CASSLVQTGAYSGELFF. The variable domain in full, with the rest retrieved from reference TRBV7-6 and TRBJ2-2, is GAGVSQSPRYKVTKRGQDVALRCDPISGHVSLYWYRQALGQGPEFLTYFNYEAQQDKSGLPNDRFSAERPEGSISTLTIQRTEQRDSAMYRCASSLVQTGAYSGELFFGEGSRLTVL.

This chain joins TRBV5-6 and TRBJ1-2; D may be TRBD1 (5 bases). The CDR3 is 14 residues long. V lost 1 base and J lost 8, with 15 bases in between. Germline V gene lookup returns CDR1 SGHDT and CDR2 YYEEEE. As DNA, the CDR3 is TGTGCCAGCAGCTTGTTTGCAGGGAAAAACGGCTACACCTTC. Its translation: CASSLFAGKNGYTF.

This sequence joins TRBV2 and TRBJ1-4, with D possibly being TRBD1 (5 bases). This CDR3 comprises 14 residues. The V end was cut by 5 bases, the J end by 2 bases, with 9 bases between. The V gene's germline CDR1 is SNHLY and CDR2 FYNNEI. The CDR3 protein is CASSLGTTNEKLFF. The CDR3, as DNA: TGTGCCAGCAGTTTGGGGACTACTAATGAAAAACTGTTTTTT.

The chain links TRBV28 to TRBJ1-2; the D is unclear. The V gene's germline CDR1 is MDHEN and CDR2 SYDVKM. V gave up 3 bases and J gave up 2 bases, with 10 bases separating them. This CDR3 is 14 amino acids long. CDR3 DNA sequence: TGTGCCAGCAGTTTTCTAGGTGGCAACTATGGCTACACCTTC. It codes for CASSFLGGNYGYTF.

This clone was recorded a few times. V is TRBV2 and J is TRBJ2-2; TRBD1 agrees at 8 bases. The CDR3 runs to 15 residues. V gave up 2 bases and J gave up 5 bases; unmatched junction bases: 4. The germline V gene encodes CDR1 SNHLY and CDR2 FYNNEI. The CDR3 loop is CASSEQGALTGELFF. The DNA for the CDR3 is TGTGCCAGCAGTGAACAGGGGGCGTTAACCGGGGAGCTGTTTTTT.

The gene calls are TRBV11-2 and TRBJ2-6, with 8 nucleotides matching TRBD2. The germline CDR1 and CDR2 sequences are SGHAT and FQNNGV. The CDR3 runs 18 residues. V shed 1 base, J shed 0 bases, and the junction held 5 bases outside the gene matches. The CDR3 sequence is CASSLVSGSYSGANVLTF. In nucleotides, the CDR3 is TGTGCCAGCAGCTTAGTCAGCGGGAGTTACTCTGGGGCCAACGTCCTGACTTTC.

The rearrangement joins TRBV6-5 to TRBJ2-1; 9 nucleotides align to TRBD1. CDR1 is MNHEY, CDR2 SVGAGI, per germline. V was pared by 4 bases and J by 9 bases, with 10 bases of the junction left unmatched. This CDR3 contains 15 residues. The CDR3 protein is CASSSADRGPSEQFF. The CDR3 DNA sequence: TGTGCCAGCAGTTCCGCGGACAGGGGTCCCTCTGAGCAGTTCTTC.

The CDR3 spells CASSLQGTTNEKLFF. CDR3 nucleotide sequence: TGTGCCAGCAGCTTGCAGGGGACAACTAATGAAAAACTGTTTTTT. V usage is TRBV5-4 and J usage is TRBJ1-4; D is perhaps TRBD1 (6 bases). The CDR3 is made up of 15 amino acids. V was trimmed by 1 base and J by 0 bases, leaving 7 bases between them. CDR1 and CDR2 (germline): SGHNT, YYREEE (reference sequence).

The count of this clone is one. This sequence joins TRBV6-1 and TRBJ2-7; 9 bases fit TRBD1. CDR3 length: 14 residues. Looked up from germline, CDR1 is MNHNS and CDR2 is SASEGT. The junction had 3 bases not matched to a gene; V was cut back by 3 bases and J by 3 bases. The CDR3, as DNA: TGTGCCAGCAGTGAGACAGGGGGAGACTACGAGCAGTACTTC. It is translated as CASSETGGDYEQYF.

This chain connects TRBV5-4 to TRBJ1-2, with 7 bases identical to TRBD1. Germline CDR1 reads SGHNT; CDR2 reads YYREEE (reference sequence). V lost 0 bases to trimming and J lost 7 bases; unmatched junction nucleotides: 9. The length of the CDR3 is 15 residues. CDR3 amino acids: CASSLVDRAGGGYTF. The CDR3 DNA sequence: TGTGCCAGCAGCTTGGTTGACAGGGCAGGGGGTGGCTACACCTTC. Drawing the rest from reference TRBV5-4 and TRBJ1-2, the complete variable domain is ETGVTQSPTHLIKTRGQQVTLRCSSQSGHNTVSWYQQALGQGPQFIFQYYREEENGRGNFPPRFSGLQFPNYSSELNVNALELDDSALYLCASSLVDRAGGGYTFGSGTRLTVV.